The rows below give T cell receptor beta chains drawn from one sample of a study of blood T cells in healthy people across ages. Using its own MiXCR run on the 5' RACE reads, TCRdb lists one record per CDR3 protein. The repertoire holds 760,000 or so distinct CDR3 sequences, with approximately 25% as singletons. These sequences were also reported in another study, on T cells of mothers and their children.

What was sequenced was blood. Source of these receptors: a boy younger than 18 in good health. CDR3s include the opening cysteine and the closing phenylalanine or tryptophan. A D gene is named only where the DNA matches it firmly. Not all rows give a size; the values are once, few, many and, for expanded clones, a class.

D gene	V gene	clone size	J gene	CDR3 protein	CDR3 DNA
.	TRBV4-3	.	TRBJ1-2	CASSQDRAGRGYTF	TGCGCCAGCAGCCAAGATAGGGCGGGGAGGGGCTACACCTTC
.	TRBV7-9	few	TRBJ1-4	CASSVLQPPNEKLFF	TGTGCCAGCAGCGTCCTCCAGCCCCCTAATGAAAAACTGTTTTTT
TRBD1	TRBV28	.	TRBJ2-7	CASKDRGVDEQYF	TGTGCCAGCAAGGACAGGGGTGTGGACGAGCAGTACTTC
.	TRBV5-5	few	TRBJ1-2	CASTLRWGDGYTF	TGTGCCAGCACGCTGCGGTGGGGAGATGGCTACACCTTC
TRBD2	TRBV12-3/TRBV12-4	.	TRBJ2-1	CASSLGTSGQWEQFF	TGTGCCAGCAGTTTAGGGACTAGCGGACAATGGGAGCAGTTCTTC
TRBD1	TRBV20-1	.	TRBJ1-4	CSAGAPDRGNEKLFF	TGCAGTGCTGGGGCCCCAGACAGGGGGAATGAAAAACTGTTTTTT
.	TRBV7-9	.	TRBJ2-7	CASSFGQGGEQYF	TGTGCCAGCAGCTTTGGGCAGGGAGGAGAGCAGTACTTC
TRBD2	TRBV5-6	few	TRBJ2-1	CASSLRLAGDQQFF	TGTGCCAGCAGCTTGAGGCTAGCGGGTGACCAGCAGTTCTTC
.	TRBV12-3/TRBV12-4	.	TRBJ2-7	CASSLKLNYEQYF	TGTGCCAGCAGTTTAAAATTAAACTACGAGCAGTACTTC
.	TRBV6-2/TRBV6-3	.	TRBJ1-2	CASSPRGRGLRGYTF	TGTGCCAGCAGTCCTCGGGGCAGGGGATTACGAGGCTACACCTTC
TRBD2	TRBV6-1	.	TRBJ2-1	CASSPLVGGGAWNNEQFF	TGTGCCAGCAGTCCCCTAGTTGGCGGGGGGGCATGGAACAATGAGCAGTTCTTC
TRBD2	TRBV29-1	.	TRBJ2-1	CSVELAGESYNEQFF	TGCAGCGTTGAACTAGCGGGAGAGAGCTACAATGAGCAGTTCTTC
.	TRBV7-2	.	TRBJ2-7	CASSLTPSGEQYF	TGTGCCAGCAGCTTAACCCCCTCTGGCGAGCAGTACTTC
.	TRBV2	.	TRBJ2-2	CASSEETVNTGELFF	TGTGCCAGCAGTGAAGAGACAGTGAACACCGGGGAGCTGTTTTTT
TRBD2	TRBV5-6	many	TRBJ2-2	CASRIAGYTGELFF	TGTGCCAGCAGGATAGCGGGGTACACCGGGGAGCTGTTTTTT
TRBD1	TRBV6-5	.	TRBJ1-2	CASSYSRGRGYGYTF	TGTGCCAGCAGTTACTCGAGGGGGCGCGGGTATGGCTACACCTTC
TRBD2	TRBV7-3	.	TRBJ2-1	CASSLGTSGKSYNEQFF	TGTGCCAGCAGCTTGGGTACTAGCGGGAAATCCTACAATGAGCAGTTCTTC
TRBD2	TRBV28	few	TRBJ2-4	CASSSGSRAKNIQYF	TGTGCCAGCAGTAGCGGGAGTAGAGCCAAAAACATTCAGTACTTC
.	TRBV5-1	.	TRBJ2-7	CASSLNPATETRYTYEQYF	TGCGCCAGCAGCTTGAATCCAGCTACGGAGACACGGTATACTTACGAGCAGTACTTC
TRBD2	TRBV6-2/TRBV6-3	.	TRBJ2-1	CASSPLSGATKRDEQFF	TGTGCCAGCAGTCCGCTAAGCGGGGCCACGAAGAGGGATGAGCAGTTCTTC
TRBD1	TRBV27	few	TRBJ2-2	CASMVRGPGELFF	TGTGCCAGCATGGTCAGGGGGCCCGGGGAGCTGTTTTTT
.	TRBV27	many	TRBJ2-7	CASSPSGSPYEQYF	TGTGCCAGCAGTCCTTCAGGGAGTCCCTACGAGCAGTACTTC
TRBD2	TRBV7-2	.	TRBJ2-7	CASSLGGGLAGPEQYF	TGTGCCAGCAGCTTAGGGGGGGGACTAGCAGGGCCCGAGCAGTACTTC
.	TRBV29-1	.	TRBJ2-4	CSVSPGVKNIQYF	TGCAGCGTTTCACCCGGAGTGAAAAACATTCAGTACTTC
.	TRBV7-2	few	TRBJ2-3	CASSLQFLVGDTQYF	TGTGCCAGCAGCTTACAATTCTTGGTAGGCGATACGCAGTATTTT
.	TRBV7-9	few	TRBJ2-1	CASTETGEQFF	TGTGCCAGCACCGAAACGGGCGAGCAGTTCTTC
TRBD2	TRBV7-9	.	TRBJ2-7	CASSFDSGRLNEQYF	TGTGCCAGCAGCTTCGATAGCGGGAGACTCAACGAGCAGTACTTC
.	TRBV3-1	.	TRBJ2-7	CASSQVEGMTYEQYF	TGTGCCAGCAGCCAAGTGGAGGGTATGACCTACGAGCAGTACTTC
.	TRBV5-1	.	TRBJ2-5	CASSKSSETQYF	TGCGCCAGCAGCAAGTCCTCGGAGACCCAGTACTTC
.	TRBV2	few	TRBJ2-5	CAGSDPGEQEETQYF	TGTGCCGGCAGTGACCCCGGGGAGCAGGAAGAGACCCAGTACTTC
.	TRBV4-2	.	TRBJ2-3	CASSQGVDSPKGTQYF	TGTGCCAGCAGCCAAGGCGTAGACTCCCCTAAGGGTACGCAGTATTTT